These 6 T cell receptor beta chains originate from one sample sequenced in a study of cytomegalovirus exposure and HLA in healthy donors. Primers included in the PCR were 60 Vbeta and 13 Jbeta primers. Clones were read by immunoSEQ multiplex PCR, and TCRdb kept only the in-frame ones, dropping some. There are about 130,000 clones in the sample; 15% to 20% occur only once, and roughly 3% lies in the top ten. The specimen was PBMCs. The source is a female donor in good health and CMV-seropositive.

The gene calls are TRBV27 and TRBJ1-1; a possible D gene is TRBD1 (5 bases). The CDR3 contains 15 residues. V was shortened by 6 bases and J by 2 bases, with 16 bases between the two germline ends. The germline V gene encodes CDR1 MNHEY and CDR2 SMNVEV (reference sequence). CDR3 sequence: CASSPYTTANTEAFF. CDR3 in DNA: TGTGCCAGCAGCCCTTATACGACAGCCAACACTGAAGCTTTCTTT.

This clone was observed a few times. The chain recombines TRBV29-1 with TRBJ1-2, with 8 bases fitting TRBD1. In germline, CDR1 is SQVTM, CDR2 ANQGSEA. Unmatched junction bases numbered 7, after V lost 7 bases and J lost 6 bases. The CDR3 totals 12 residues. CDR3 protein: CSAIGQGDGYTF. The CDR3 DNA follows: TGCAGCGCCATCGGACAGGGAGATGGCTACACCTTC. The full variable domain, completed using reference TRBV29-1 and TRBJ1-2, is SAVISQKPSRDICQRGTSLTIQCQVDSQVTMMFWYRQQPGQSLTLIATANQGSEATYESGFVIDKFPISRPNLTFSTLTVSNMSPEDSSIYLCSAIGQGDGYTFGSGTRLTVV.

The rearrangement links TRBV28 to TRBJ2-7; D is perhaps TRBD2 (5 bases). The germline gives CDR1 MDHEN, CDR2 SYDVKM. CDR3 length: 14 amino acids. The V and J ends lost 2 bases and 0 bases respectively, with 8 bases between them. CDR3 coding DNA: TGTGCCAGCAGTTTAGTAGGGAGCTCCTACGAGCAGTACTTC. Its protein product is CASSLVGSSYEQYF.

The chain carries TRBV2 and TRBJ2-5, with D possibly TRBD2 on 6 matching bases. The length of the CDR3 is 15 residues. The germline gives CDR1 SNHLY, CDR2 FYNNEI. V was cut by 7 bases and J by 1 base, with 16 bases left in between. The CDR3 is CASKSISGPQETQYF. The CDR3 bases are TGTGCCAGCAAGAGCATTAGCGGTCCCCAAGAGACCCAGTACTTC. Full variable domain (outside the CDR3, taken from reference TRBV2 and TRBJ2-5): EPEVTQTPSHQVTQMGQEVILRCVPISNHLYFYWYRQILGQKVEFLVSFYNNEISEKSEIFDDQFSVERPDGSNFTLKIRSTKLEDSAMYFCASKSISGPQETQYFGPGTRLLVL.

The DNA for the CDR3 is TGTGCCAGCAGCTTCCGAGACAGGGGGCATGGCTACACCTTC. Protein sequence: CASSFRDRGHGYTF. This chain connects TRBV7-2 to TRBJ1-2; the match to TRBD1 covers 10 bases. Trimming cost V 3 bases and J 6 bases; bases outside gene matches: 4. The germline CDR1 and CDR2 sequences are SGHTA and FQGNSA. The CDR3 runs 14 residues.

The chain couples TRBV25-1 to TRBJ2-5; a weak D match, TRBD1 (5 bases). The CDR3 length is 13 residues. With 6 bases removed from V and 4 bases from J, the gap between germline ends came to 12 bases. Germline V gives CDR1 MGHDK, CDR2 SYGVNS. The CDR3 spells CASSIGVPETQYF. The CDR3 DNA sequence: TGTGCCAGCAGCATAGGGGTCCCAGAGACCCAGTACTTC.